The rows below give T cell receptor beta chains drawn from one sample of a study of cytomegalovirus exposure and HLA in healthy donors. Profiled with immunoSEQ multiplex PCR; TCRdb holds only in-frame clones, not every one. Recorded for this sample: around 140,000 clones. The specimen was PBMCs. These receptors were obtained from a woman aged 50 to 65 in good health and CMV-seronegative. CDR3s include the opening cysteine and the closing phenylalanine or tryptophan. A D gene is named only where the DNA matches it firmly.

>NA|TRBJ1-2|TRBV6-1
TGTGCCAGCATTCAGGGTTTATGGGACTATGGCTACACCTTC
CASIQGLWDYGYTF
>TRBD1|TRBJ1-2|TRBV4-2
TGTGCCAGCAGCTCTATCAGGGGGGATGGCTACACCTTC
CASSSIRGDGYTF
>NA|TRBJ1-2|TRBV7-9
TGTGCCAGCACCATACTAGGGGGGGGCGGCTACACCTTC
CASTILGGGGYTF
>NA|TRBJ2-7|TRBV5-4
TGTGCCAGCAGCTTGGGTGGGGGAGGGCCGGACAGTGAGCAGTACTTC
CASSLGGGGPDSEQYF
>TRBD1|TRBJ2-7|TRBV7-8
TGTGCCAGCAGCTCCCGGGACAGGGTCTCCTACGAGCAGTACTTC
CASSSRDRVSYEQYF
>TRBD2|TRBJ2-1|TRBV7-3
TGTGCCAGCAGCTTAACTCGGGAGGCCCGGCACAATGAGCAGTTCTTC
CASSLTREARHNEQFF
>TRBD1|TRBJ2-3|TRBV19
TGTGCCAGTAGTGACAGGGGGCAAGATACGCAGTATTTT
CASSDRGQDTQYF
>NA|TRBJ2-7|TRBV28
TGTGCCAGCTCCACCACCGGGAACGAGCAGTACTTC
CASSTTGNEQYF
>NA|TRBJ2-7|TRBV11-2
TGTGCCAGCAGCTTAGGAAACAGGGCTCCCTACGAGCAGTACTTC
CASSLGNRAPYEQYF
>NA|TRBJ1-2|TRBV29-1
TGCAGCGTTGAAGTGGGCAAGGGGAACTATGGCTACACCTTC
CSVEVGKGNYGYTF
>TRBD1|TRBJ2-1|TRBV7-6
TGTGCCAGCAGCTTAGAGCCAGGGGGAACCCACAATGAGCAGTTCTTC
CASSLEPGGTHNEQFF
>TRBD1|TRBJ2-7|TRBV9
TGTGCCAGCAGCTATGGGACAGGGGAAGCAGGCGAGCAGTACTTC
CASSYGTGEAGEQYF
>NA|TRBJ2-3|TRBV10-3
TGTGCCATCAGTGTGTCGCGGGGACCCTACACAGATACGCAGTATTTT
CAISVSRGPYTDTQYF
>TRBD1|TRBJ1-3|TRBV2
TGTGCCAGTATGCTGGGGACAGGGGGATTTGGAAACACCATATATTTT
CASMLGTGGFGNTIYF
>NA|TRBJ2-1|TRBV5-5
TGTGCCAGCAGCTTATCCGGGAGTCCCGCCTACAATGAGCAGTTCTTC
CASSLSGSPAYNEQFF